This entry lists 2 T cell receptor beta chains sequenced from one sample in a study of T-cell reconstitution after alpha-beta-depleted transplantation in children. General study results and limits: After one year, T-cell counts and TCRbeta diversity mostly came from new T cells.

Their cognate antigens are unknown. Unique molecular identifiers were incorporated into the prepared TCRbeta library. TCRdb redid the calling of the PCR reads with MiXCR, one entry per CDR3 protein. The sample holds about 300,000 distinct CDR3 sequences, roughly 7.8% seen once. The sample in question was peripheral blood, obtained 360 days after TCRalphabeta/CD19-depleted stem cell transplant. Receptors were obtained from a female patient aged 2-9 years who had a stem cell transplant for Fanconi anemia, so the T cells may come from the graft donor.

With respect to this clonotype: This sequence may be a read error, since a much larger clone differs from it by one base. This chain uses TRBV7-8 with TRBJ2-7, with D perhaps matching TRBD2 (6 bases). CDR3 length: 15 amino acids. In germline, CDR1 is SGHVS, CDR2 FQNEAQ. The chain's CDR3 is CAGSLPGRLPYEQYF. The CDR3 DNA reads as TGTGCCGGCAGCTTGCCGGGGAGGCTTCCCTACGAGCAGTACTTC.

This clonotype has a count of ten or more. This CDR3 reads CASSQGIGYEQYF. CDR3 nucleotides: TGCGCCAGCAGTCAGGGGATTGGGTACGAGCAGTACTTC. The rearrangement links TRBV4-1 to TRBJ2-7; perhaps TRBD1 as D (6 bases). Germline V gives CDR1 MGHRA, CDR2 YSYEKL. The CDR3 runs to 13 residues. V dropped 6 bases and J dropped 4 bases, with 13 bases sitting between them.